This entry lists 31 T cell receptor beta chains sequenced from one sample in a study of beta chain features in type 1 diabetes. Overall study findings and caveats: TCRB CDR3s were moderately but significantly shorter in Type 1 diabetes patients in all four CD4+ subsets.

Their cognate antigens are unknown. Expressed TCRB transcripts were sequenced because the isolated RNA had all been reverse transcribed beforehand. Clones were read by immunoSEQ multiplex PCR, and TCRdb kept only the in-frame ones, dropping some. The top ten hold 0.5% of the sample, which has about 160,000 clones, approximately 7.9% seen once. The sample taken for sequencing was central memory CD4+ T cells from blood. The receptors come from a man aged 18 to 30 with type 1 diabetes.

V is TRBV5-6 and J is TRBJ2-7; D unclear. The germline gives CDR1 SGHDT, CDR2 YYEEEE. Trimming pared 0 bases from V and 6 bases from J, leaving 10 bases between. The CDR3 is 13 residues long. The CDR3 region is CASSLVSAGEQYF. The CDR3, as DNA: TGTGCCAGCAGCTTGGTGTCGGCAGGCGAGCAGTACTTC.

J is TRBJ1-1 and V is TRBV29-1, with D possibly TRBD1 on 5 matching bases. The CDR3 runs 12 residues. Germline CDR1 SQVTM, CDR2 ANQGSEA. CDR3 amino acids: CRAGGGNTEAFF. CDR3 DNA sequence: TGCAGGGCCGGGGGGGGTAACACTGAAGCTTTCTTT. Together with reference TRBV29-1 and TRBJ1-1, the CDR3 gives the full variable domain: SAVISQKPSRDICQRGTSLTIQCQVDSQVTMMFWYRQQPGQSLTLIATANQGSEATYESGFVIDKFPISRPNLTFSTLTVSNMSPEDSSIYLCRAGGGNTEAFFGQGTRLTVV.

To note about this clone: A much larger clone differs by one base, so this may be a read error. The chain couples TRBV6-6 to TRBJ2-7, with 8 positions matching TRBD2. The CDR3 runs to 11 residues. From germline, CDR1 is MNHNY and CDR2 SVGAGI (reference sequence). The J segment lost 4 bases and the V segment lost 8 bases, leaving 1 base of the junction unmatched. CDR3 sequence (DNA): TGTGCCAGCGGCGGGGGGTACGAGCAGTACTTC. Translated, it gives CASGGGYEQYF.

This clone was seen more than once but under ten times. The CDR3 loop is CAWSTSLGIDEQFF. The CDR3 DNA sequence: TGTGCCTGGAGTACCTCTCTAGGTATCGATGAGCAGTTCTTC. The chain couples TRBV30 to TRBJ2-1, with D unresolved. V lost 2 bases, J lost 8 bases, and 16 bases lay in between. The CDR3 consists of 14 residues. From germline, CDR1 is GTSNPN and CDR2 SVGIG (reference sequence).

This clone has a count of ten or more. The rearrangement uses TRBV7-9 and TRBJ2-3; tentatively, D is TRBD1 (6 bases). Germline-derived CDR1 and CDR2 are SEHNR and FQNEAQ (reference sequence). V was trimmed by 3 bases and J by 4 bases, leaving 8 bases between them. CDR3 length: 13 residues. The CDR3 nucleotides are TGTGCCAGCAGCTTCGCAGGGGCAGATACGCAGTATTTT. It translates to CASSFAGADTQYF.

V usage is TRBV2 and J usage is TRBJ2-1; 7 nucleotides line up with TRBD2. The length of the CDR3 is 15 residues. Germline V gene sequence: CDR1 SNHLY, CDR2 FYNNEI. Losses at the gene ends were 7 bases for V and 4 bases for J; bases not matched to a gene: 10. The CDR3 loop reads CASNFGLAAYNEQFF. For the CDR3, the DNA is TGTGCCAGCAACTTCGGTCTAGCGGCATACAATGAGCAGTTCTTC.

This clone has a handful of counts. The CDR3 reads CASRITGYAEAFF. The CDR3, as DNA: TGTGCCAGCAGAATTACAGGGTACGCTGAAGCTTTCTTT. The chain employs TRBV7-2 and TRBJ1-1; D might be TRBD1 (6 bases). The CDR3 totals 13 residues. From germline, CDR1 is SGHTA and CDR2 FQGNSA. V lost 6 bases to trimming and J lost 6 bases, with 14 bases between them.

This clone was observed a few times. The V gene is TRBV23-1, the J gene TRBJ1-5, with D unclear. TRBV23-1 is an open reading frame, and its role is uncertain. Between the trimmed V and J ends, which lost 2 bases and 0 bases, there was a span of 14 bases. The CDR3 has 17 residues. In DNA form, the CDR3 reads TGCGCCAGCAGTCAACCGCCGAGGAATTATAGCAATCAGCCCCAGCATTTT. Protein product: CASSQPPRNYSNQPQHF.

Points on this clone: At the DNA level, this CDR3 is encoded by other sequences in the same sample as well. V gene TRBV30 combines with J gene TRBJ2-3, with TRBD2 identical over 12 bases. Germline CDR1 and CDR2: GTSNPN and SVGIG (reference sequence). The CDR3 totals 14 residues. The trim removed 2 bases at V and 3 bases at J, leaving 0 bases unmatched. The CDR3: CAWSLAGGTDTQYF. CDR3 nucleotides: TGTGCCTGGAGTCTAGCGGGAGGGACAGATACGCAGTATTTT. Full variable domain (remainder filled in from reference TRBV30 and TRBJ2-3): SQTIHQWPATLVQPVGSPLSLECTVEGTSNPNLYWYRQAAGRGLQLLFYSVGIGQISSEVPQNLSASRPQDRQFILSSKKLLLSDSGFYLCAWSLAGGTDTQYFGPGTRLTVL.

In this sample, this clone turned up a few times. This chain uses TRBV7-9 with TRBJ2-7, with a tentative D call TRBD1 (5 bases). With 5 bases removed from V and 7 bases from J, the gap between germline ends came to 12 bases. The CDR3 is made up of 12 amino acids. Germline loops: CDR1 SEHNR, CDR2 FQNEAQ (reference sequence). This CDR3 reads CASSHSQAEQYF. CDR3 DNA sequence: TGTGCCAGCAGCCACTCACAGGCGGAGCAGTACTTC.

The V call is TRBV7-2, the J call TRBJ1-1; unclear D gene. Trimming left V 6 bases short and J 0 bases short, with 11 bases between. Germline CDR1 reads SGHTA; CDR2 reads FQGNSA. The length of the CDR3 is 14 residues. The CDR3 protein is CASSGAGLNTEAFF. The CDR3 DNA reads as TGTGCCAGCAGTGGTGCGGGGTTGAACACTGAAGCTTTCTTT.

The chain has TRBV30 and TRBJ2-7, with 7 bases lining up with TRBD1. CDR3 size: 13 residues. V lost 0 bases and J lost 11; bases outside the gene matches: 10. CDR1 and CDR2 (germline): GTSNPN, SVGIG (reference sequence). This CDR3 is CAWSVNSIQGEYF. The CDR3 DNA sequence: TGTGCCTGGAGTGTAAATTCGATCCAGGGGGAGTACTTC.

This clone turned up a few times. The rearrangement links TRBV28 to TRBJ1-5; TRBD1 might be the D (5 bases). This CDR3 comprises 16 residues. Germline CDR1 reads MDHEN; CDR2 reads SYDVKM. Trimming took 1 base from V and 7 from J, leaving 17 bases between them. Here the CDR3 reads CASSLLGGVPGQPQHF. CDR3 nucleotide sequence: TGTGCCAGCAGTTTATTGGGAGGGGTGCCCGGCCAGCCCCAGCATTTT. Supplemented by reference TRBV28 and TRBJ1-5, the full variable domain reads DVKVTQSSRYLVKRTGEKVFLECVQDMDHENMFWYRQDPGLGLRLIYFSYDVKMKEKGDIPEGYSVSREKKERFSLILESASTNQTSMYLCASSLLGGVPGQPQHFGDGTRLSIL.

The J gene is TRBJ2-3, the V gene TRBV28, with 7 bases lining up with TRBD1. CDR1 and CDR2 from the germline V gene are MDHEN and SYDVKM. CDR3 length: 13 amino acids. Trimming removed 8 bases from V and 4 bases from J; junction bases left unmatched: 6. The CDR3 spells CASGRGWADTQYF. The CDR3 nucleotides are TGTGCCAGCGGCAGGGGGTGGGCAGATACGCAGTATTTT.

J is TRBJ2-5 and V is TRBV7-2; 9 bases are a match to TRBD2. The J segment lost 5 bases and the V segment lost 1 base, leaving 8 bases of the junction unmatched. The germline V gene encodes CDR1 SGHTA and CDR2 FQGNSA. CDR3 length: 16 residues. The CDR3 coding sequence is TGTGCCAGCAGCTTAGGAAAGCGGGGGGCGGGGGAGACCCAGTACTTC. Translated, it gives CASSLGKRGAGETQYF.

The gene calls are TRBV28 and TRBJ2-1; 9 bases agree with TRBD2. The V and J ends lost 5 bases and 9 bases, in that order; junction bases with no gene match: 8. This CDR3 contains 14 residues. Germline V gene lookup returns CDR1 MDHEN and CDR2 SYDVKM. CDR3 DNA: TGTGCCAGCAGTCTTAGCGGGGGCCTTCCTGAGCAGTTCTTC. It yields the protein CASSLSGGLPEQFF.

This clone was observed a handful of times. The chain recombines TRBV7-2 with TRBJ2-7, with 14 bases fitting TRBD2. The J segment lost 6 bases and the V segment lost 4 bases, leaving 2 bases of the junction unmatched. The CDR3 runs 14 residues. Germline CDR1 SGHTA, CDR2 FQGNSA. CDR3 region: CASSSGLAGAEQYF. The DNA of the CDR3 is TGTGCCAGCAGCTCGGGACTAGCGGGAGCCGAGCAGTACTTC.

This clone was detected only a few times. The chain joins TRBV2 to TRBJ2-5; no firm D call. CDR3 length equals 13 residues. V gave up 5 bases and J gave up 1 base, with 8 bases separating them. Germline-derived CDR1 and CDR2 are SNHLY and FYNNEI. DNA for the CDR3: TGTGCCAGCAGTCCACAGTTCCAAGAGACCCAGTACTTC. Its protein product is CASSPQFQETQYF. Filled out from reference TRBV2 and TRBJ2-5, the complete variable domain reads EPEVTQTPSHQVTQMGQEVILRCVPISNHLYFYWYRQILGQKVEFLVSFYNNEISEKSEIFDDQFSVERPDGSNFTLKIRSTKLEDSAMYFCASSPQFQETQYFGPGTRLLVL.

This clone was seen more than once but under ten times. The chain combines TRBV5-1 with TRBJ2-2, with D tentatively TRBD2 (5 bases). Germline CDR1 SGHRS, CDR2 YFSETQ. V gave up 5 bases and J gave up 2 bases, with 13 bases separating them. The length of the CDR3 is 15 residues. CDR3 DNA sequence: TGCGCCAGCAGTAGAAGCGGACTTAACACCGGGGAGCTGTTTTTT. Its protein product is CASSRSGLNTGELFF.

This clone has just a few counts. The chain carries TRBV18 and TRBJ2-3; 12 bases fit TRBD2. The V gene end was trimmed by 11 bases and the J gene end by 2 bases; junction bases not matched to a gene: 5. This CDR3 contains 14 residues. Germline V CDR1 and CDR2: KGHSH, LQKENI. The CDR3 region is CASGLAGHTDTQYF. The CDR3, as DNA: TGTGCCTCCGGACTAGCGGGACACACAGATACGCAGTATTTT.

This clone was counted only a few times. This sequence joins TRBV2 and TRBJ1-5; 9 positions match TRBD1. The ends lost 3 bases at V and 4 bases at J; junction bases unmatched: 7. The germline gives CDR1 SNHLY, CDR2 FYNNEI. CDR3 length equals 16 residues. Written as DNA, the CDR3 is TGTGCCAGCAGTGATGGAGTACAGGGGGCTAATCAGCCCCAGCATTTT. This codes for CASSDGVQGANQPQHF.

This rearrangement joins TRBV4-3 to TRBJ2-3, with 7 positions matching TRBD2. Per the germline V gene, CDR1 is LGHNA and CDR2 is YSLEER. This CDR3 is built from 14 residues. V trimming: 3 bases; J trimming: 2 bases; junction bases outside the gene matches: 2. The CDR3 loop reads CASSHRGVTDTQYF. The CDR3 DNA is TGCGCCAGCAGCCACCGGGGGGTCACAGATACGCAGTATTTT.

A few counts support this clone. CDR3 nucleotides: TGTGCCACCGGGGGGGTTAACACTGAAGCTTTCTTT. It is translated as CATGGVNTEAFF. V gene TRBV10-3 combines with J gene TRBJ1-1; a weak D match, TRBD1 (5 bases). Germline CDR1 is ENHRY and CDR2 is SYGVKD. V shed 10 bases and J shed 2 bases, with 11 bases lying between them. The CDR3 spans 12 residues.

This chain connects TRBV7-2 to TRBJ1-6, with D uncertain. The CDR3 covers 13 residues. Germline assignment: CDR1 SGHTA and CDR2 FQGNSA. V was cut by 0 bases and J by 6 bases, with 3 bases left in between. The CDR3 sequence: CASSLASNSPLHF. For the CDR3, the DNA is TGTGCCAGCAGCTTAGCCTCTAATTCACCCCTCCACTTT.

V usage is TRBV7-2 and J usage is TRBJ2-1, with TRBD2 identical over 7 bases. V lost 1 base and J lost 2; bases outside the gene matches: 5. Germline V gives CDR1 SGHTA, CDR2 FQGNSA. This CDR3 contains 16 residues. CDR3 sequence reads: CASSLVGRGTYNEQFF. CDR3 coding DNA: TGTGCCAGCAGCTTAGTTGGGAGGGGTACCTACAATGAGCAGTTCTTC.

The chain links TRBV30 to TRBJ2-7; TRBD2 is a possible D gene (5 bases). The CDR3 contains 17 residues. The V end lost 0 bases, the J end lost 2 bases, and 20 bases lay between the germline ends. Germline assignment: CDR1 GTSNPN and CDR2 SVGIG (reference sequence). The CDR3 here is CAWSVPGEEETTYEQYF. The CDR3 DNA sequence: TGTGCCTGGAGTGTACCCGGAGAGGAGGAAACAACCTACGAGCAGTACTTC.

The chain has TRBV5-5 and TRBJ1-4; 10 nucleotides align to TRBD1. The CDR3 has 15 amino acids. V was pared by 4 bases and J by 6 bases, with 6 bases of the junction left unmatched. Germline CDR1 reads SGHKS; CDR2 reads YYEKEE (reference sequence). The CDR3: CASSLYGTGDEKLFF. The CDR3 DNA reads as TGTGCCAGCAGCCTTTACGGGACAGGGGATGAAAAACTGTTTTTT. Variable domain in full (rest from reference TRBV5-5 and TRBJ1-4): DAGVTQSPTHLIKTRGQQVTLRCSPISGHKSVSWYQQVLGQGPQFIFQYYEKEERGRGNFPDRFSARQFPNYSSELNVNALLLGDSALYLCASSLYGTGDEKLFFGSGTQLSVL.

V and J are TRBV5-4 and TRBJ2-3, with D perhaps matching TRBD1 (5 bases). Per germline, CDR1 SGHNT and CDR2 YYREEE (reference sequence). With 2 bases removed from V and 7 bases from J, the gap between germline ends came to 8 bases. The CDR3 runs 12 residues. In DNA form, the CDR3 reads TGTGCCAGCAGCTTCTCAGGGAATACGCAGTATTTT. Translating it yields CASSFSGNTQYF.

Turning to this clone: Other nucleotide sequences from this sample produce the same CDR3. This chain joins TRBV9 and TRBJ2-7, with 11 positions matching TRBD2. Germline trimming cut 2 bases from V and 4 bases from J; bases unmatched to any gene: 5. This CDR3 has 15 residues. Germline V gene lookup returns CDR1 SGDLS and CDR2 YYNGEE. The CDR3 sequence: CASSVGGLAGYEQYF. The DNA for the CDR3 is TGTGCCAGCAGCGTTGGAGGACTAGCGGGTTACGAGCAGTACTTC.

The CDR3 sequence: CASKEGQSDGYTF. The CDR3, as DNA: TGTGCCAGCAAGGAGGGGCAGTCCGATGGCTACACCTTC. The rearrangement links TRBV28 to TRBJ1-2; a weak D match, TRBD1 (5 bases). The CDR3 is 13 amino acids. Between the trimmed V and J ends, which lost 7 bases and 6 bases, there was a span of 15 bases. The germline CDR1 and CDR2 sequences are MDHEN and SYDVKM.

There are a few counts of this clone. The J gene is TRBJ2-5, the V gene TRBV5-1; 8 nucleotides match TRBD2. The CDR3 totals 14 residues. With 4 bases clipped from V and 5 bases from J, the junction kept 7 bases outside the gene matches. Germline CDR1 reads SGHRS; CDR2 reads YFSETQ. The CDR3 reads CASSPGGGLETQYF. The CDR3 nucleotides are TGCGCCAGCAGCCCGGGGGGGGGACTCGAGACCCAGTACTTC.